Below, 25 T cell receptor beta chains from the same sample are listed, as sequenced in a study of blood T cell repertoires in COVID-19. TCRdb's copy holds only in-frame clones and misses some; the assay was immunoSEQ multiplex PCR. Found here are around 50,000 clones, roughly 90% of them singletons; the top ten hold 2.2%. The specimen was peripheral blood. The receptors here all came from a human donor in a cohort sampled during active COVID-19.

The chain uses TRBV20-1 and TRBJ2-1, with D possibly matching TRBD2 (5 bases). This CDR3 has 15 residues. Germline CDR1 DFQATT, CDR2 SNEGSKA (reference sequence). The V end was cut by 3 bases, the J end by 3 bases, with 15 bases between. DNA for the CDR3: TGCAGTGCTAGTAAGAGGGTATGGGGCTACAATGAGCAGTTCTTC. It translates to CSASKRVWGYNEQFF.

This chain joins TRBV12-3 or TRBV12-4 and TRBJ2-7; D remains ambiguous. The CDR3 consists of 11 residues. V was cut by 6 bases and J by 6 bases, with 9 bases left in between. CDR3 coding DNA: TGTGCCAGCAGCTTCGGTCCCGAGCAGTACTTC. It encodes CASSFGPEQYF.

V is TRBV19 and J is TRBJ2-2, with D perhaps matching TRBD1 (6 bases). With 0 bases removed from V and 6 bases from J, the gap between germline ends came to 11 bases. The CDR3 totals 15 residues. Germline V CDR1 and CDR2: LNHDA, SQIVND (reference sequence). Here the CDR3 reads CASSIEVRGSGELFF. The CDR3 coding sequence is TGTGCCAGTAGTATAGAGGTCAGGGGCTCCGGGGAGCTGTTTTTT.

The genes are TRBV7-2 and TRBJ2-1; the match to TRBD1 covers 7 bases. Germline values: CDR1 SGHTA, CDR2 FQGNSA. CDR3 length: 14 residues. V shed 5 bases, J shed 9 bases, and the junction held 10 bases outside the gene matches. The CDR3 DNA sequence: TGTGCCAGCAGCCCGCCGGGACAGAGGACTGAGCAGTTCTTC. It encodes CASSPPGQRTEQFF.

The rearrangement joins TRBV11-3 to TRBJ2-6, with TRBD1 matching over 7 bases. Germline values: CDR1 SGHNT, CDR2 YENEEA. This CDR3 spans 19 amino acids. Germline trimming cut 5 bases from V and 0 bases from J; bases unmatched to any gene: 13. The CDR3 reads CASSQRYSGQISGANVLTF. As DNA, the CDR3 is TGTGCCAGCAGCCAAAGATACTCGGGACAGATCTCTGGGGCCAACGTCCTGACTTTC.

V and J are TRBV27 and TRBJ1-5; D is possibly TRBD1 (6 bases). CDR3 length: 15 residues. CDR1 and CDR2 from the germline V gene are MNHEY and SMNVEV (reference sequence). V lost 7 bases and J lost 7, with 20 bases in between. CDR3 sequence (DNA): TGTGCCAGCAAGAACAAGGGGGAAATTTGGCAGCCCCAGCATTTT. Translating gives CASKNKGEIWQPQHF.

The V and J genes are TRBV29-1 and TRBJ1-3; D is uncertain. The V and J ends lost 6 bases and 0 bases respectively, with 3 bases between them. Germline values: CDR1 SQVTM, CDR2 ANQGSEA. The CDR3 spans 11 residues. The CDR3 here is CSVHSGNTIYF. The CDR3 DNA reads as TGCAGCGTCCACTCTGGAAACACCATATATTTT.

The CDR3: CASSQESLYSYNEQFF. The CDR3 DNA sequence: TGTGCCAGCAGCCAAGAAAGCCTATATTCTTACAATGAGCAGTTCTTC. The rearrangement links TRBV14 to TRBJ2-1; D not certain. The CDR3 totals 16 residues. V was shortened by 0 bases and J by 4 bases, with 13 bases between the two germline ends. Germline CDR1 SGHDN, CDR2 FVKESK.

The CDR3 bases are TGCGCCAGCAGCCCCGACGGGCGGGGCTCCTACGAGCAGTACTTC. Translated, it gives CASSPDGRGSYEQYF. The J gene is TRBJ2-7, the V gene TRBV5-1; TRBD2 is a possible D gene (6 bases). CDR1 is SGHRS, CDR2 YFSETQ, per germline. The CDR3 spans 15 residues. The V gene lost 4 bases and the J gene lost 0 bases, with 14 bases spanning the gap.

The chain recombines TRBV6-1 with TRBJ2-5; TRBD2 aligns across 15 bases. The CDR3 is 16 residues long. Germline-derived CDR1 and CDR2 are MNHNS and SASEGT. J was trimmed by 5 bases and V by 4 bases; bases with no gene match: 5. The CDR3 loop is CASSAGLAGGLETQYF. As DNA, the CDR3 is TGTGCCAGCAGTGCGGGACTAGCGGGAGGCCTGGAGACCCAGTACTTC.

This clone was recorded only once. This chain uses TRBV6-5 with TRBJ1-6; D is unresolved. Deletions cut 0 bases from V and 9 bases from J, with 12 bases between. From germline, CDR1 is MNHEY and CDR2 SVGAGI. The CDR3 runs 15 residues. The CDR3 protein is CASSYSAGRGSPLHF. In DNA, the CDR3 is TGTGCCAGCAGTTACTCAGCTGGTAGAGGTTCACCCCTCCACTTT.

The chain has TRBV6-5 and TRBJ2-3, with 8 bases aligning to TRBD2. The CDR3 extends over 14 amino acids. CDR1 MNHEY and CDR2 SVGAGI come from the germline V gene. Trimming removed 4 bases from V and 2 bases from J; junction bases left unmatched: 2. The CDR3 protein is CASSWTSSTDTQYF. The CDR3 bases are TGTGCCAGCAGTTGGACTAGCTCCACAGATACGCAGTATTTT.

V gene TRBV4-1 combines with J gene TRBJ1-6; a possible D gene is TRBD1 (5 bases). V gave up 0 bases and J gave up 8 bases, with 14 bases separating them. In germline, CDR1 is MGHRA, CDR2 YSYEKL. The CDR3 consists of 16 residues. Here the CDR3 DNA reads TGCGCCAGCAGCCAAGATCTGGCAGGGAGGTATTCACCCCTCCACTTT. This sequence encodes CASSQDLAGRYSPLHF.

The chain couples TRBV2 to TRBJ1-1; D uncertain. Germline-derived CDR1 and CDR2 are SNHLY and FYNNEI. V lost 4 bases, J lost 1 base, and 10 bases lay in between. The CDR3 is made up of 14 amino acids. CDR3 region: CASSGVVANTEAFF. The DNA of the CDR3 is TGTGCCAGCAGTGGTGTTGTGGCGAACACTGAAGCTTTCTTT.

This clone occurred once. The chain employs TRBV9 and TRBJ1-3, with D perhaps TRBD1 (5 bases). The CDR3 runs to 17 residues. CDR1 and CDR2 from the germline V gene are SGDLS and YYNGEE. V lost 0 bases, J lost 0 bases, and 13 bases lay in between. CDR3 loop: CASSVEGRDFSGNTIYF. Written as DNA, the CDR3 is TGTGCCAGCAGCGTAGAGGGTCGGGACTTCTCTGGAAACACCATATATTTT.

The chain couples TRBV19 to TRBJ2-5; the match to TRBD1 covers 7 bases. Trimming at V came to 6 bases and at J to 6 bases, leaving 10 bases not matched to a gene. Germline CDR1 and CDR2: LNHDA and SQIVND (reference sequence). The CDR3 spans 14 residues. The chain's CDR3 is CASSPGAGGKTQYF. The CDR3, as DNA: TGTGCCAGTAGCCCAGGGGCAGGGGGAAAGACCCAGTACTTC.

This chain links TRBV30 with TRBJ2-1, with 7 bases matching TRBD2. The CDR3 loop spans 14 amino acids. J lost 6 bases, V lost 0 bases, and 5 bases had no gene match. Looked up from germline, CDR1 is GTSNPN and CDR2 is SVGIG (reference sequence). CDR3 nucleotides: TGTGCCTGGAGTGTGAGGCGGGAGCCCAATGAGCAGTTCTTC. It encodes CAWSVRREPNEQFF.

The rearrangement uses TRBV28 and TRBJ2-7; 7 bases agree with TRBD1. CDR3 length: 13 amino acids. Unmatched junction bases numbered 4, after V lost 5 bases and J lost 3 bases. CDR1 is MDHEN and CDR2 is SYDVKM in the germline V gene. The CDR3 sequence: CASSLGTDYEQYF. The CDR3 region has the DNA TGTGCCAGCAGTCTAGGGACAGACTACGAGCAGTACTTC.

CDR3 DNA: TGTGCCAGCAGCGTAGGCTCCGGGACTAGCGCGAGGTATGAGCAGTTCTTC. Its protein product is CASSVGSGTSARYEQFF. The chain carries TRBV9 and TRBJ2-1; 10 positions match TRBD2. The CDR3 loop spans 17 amino acids. From germline, CDR1 is SGDLS and CDR2 YYNGEE. With 0 bases clipped from V and 8 bases from J, the junction kept 11 bases outside the gene matches.

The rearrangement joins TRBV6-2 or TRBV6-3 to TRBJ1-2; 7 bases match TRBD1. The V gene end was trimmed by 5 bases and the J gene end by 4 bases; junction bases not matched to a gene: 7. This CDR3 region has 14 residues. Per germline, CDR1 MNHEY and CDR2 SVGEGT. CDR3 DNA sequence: TGTGCCAGCAGTCCGACAGGGCCTACCTATGGCTACACCTTC. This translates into CASSPTGPTYGYTF.

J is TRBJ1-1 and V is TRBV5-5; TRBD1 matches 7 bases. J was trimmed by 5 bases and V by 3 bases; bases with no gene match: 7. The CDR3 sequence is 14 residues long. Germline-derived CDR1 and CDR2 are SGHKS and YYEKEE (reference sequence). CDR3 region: CASSSRDSSTEAFF. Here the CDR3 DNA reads TGTGCCAGCAGCTCCCGGGACAGTAGTACTGAAGCTTTCTTT.

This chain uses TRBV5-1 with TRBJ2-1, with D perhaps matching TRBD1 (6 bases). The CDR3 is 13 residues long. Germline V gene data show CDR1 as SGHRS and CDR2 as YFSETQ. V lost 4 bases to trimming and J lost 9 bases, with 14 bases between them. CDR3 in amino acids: CASSDRPGAEQFF. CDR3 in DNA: TGCGCCAGCAGCGACCGCCCAGGGGCTGAGCAGTTCTTC.

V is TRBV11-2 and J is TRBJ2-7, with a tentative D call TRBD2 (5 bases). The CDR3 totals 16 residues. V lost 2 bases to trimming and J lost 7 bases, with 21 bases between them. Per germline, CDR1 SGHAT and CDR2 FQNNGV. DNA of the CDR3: TGTGCCAGCAGCTTATTAGGGTCTCAGCTCTCGGGGGAGCAGTACTTC. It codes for CASSLLGSQLSGEQYF.

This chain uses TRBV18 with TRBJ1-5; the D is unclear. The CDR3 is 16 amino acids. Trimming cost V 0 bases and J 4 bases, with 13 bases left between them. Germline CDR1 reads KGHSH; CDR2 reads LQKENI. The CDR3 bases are TGTGCCAGCTCACCACCGGGAGGGAGAAATAATCAGCCCCAGCATTTT. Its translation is CASSPPGGRNNQPQHF.

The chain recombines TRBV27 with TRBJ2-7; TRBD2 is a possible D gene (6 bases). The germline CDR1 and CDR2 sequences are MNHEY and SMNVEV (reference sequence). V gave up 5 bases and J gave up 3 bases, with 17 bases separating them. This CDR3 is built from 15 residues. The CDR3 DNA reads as TGTGCCAGCAGTAAACTCGGGAGCGGCCTCTACGAGCAGTACTTC. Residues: CASSKLGSGLYEQYF.